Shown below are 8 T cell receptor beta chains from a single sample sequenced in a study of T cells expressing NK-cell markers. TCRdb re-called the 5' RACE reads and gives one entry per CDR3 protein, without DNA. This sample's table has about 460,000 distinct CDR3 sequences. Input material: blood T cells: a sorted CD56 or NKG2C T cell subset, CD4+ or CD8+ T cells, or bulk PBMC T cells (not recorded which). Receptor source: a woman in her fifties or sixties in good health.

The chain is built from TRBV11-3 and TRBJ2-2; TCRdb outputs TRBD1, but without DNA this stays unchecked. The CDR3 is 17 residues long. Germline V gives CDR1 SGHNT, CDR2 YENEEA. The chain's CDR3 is CASSLDSWTANTGELFF.

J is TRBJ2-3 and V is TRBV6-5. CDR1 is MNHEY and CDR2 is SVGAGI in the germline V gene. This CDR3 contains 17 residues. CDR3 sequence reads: CASSYSGLAASTDTQYF.

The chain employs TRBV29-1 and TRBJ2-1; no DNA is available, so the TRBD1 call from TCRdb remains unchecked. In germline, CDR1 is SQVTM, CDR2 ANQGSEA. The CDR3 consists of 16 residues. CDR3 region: CSVELLAALRGNEQFF.

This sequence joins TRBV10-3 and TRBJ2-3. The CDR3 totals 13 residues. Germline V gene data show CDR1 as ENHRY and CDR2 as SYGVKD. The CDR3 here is CAISSSPTDTQYF.

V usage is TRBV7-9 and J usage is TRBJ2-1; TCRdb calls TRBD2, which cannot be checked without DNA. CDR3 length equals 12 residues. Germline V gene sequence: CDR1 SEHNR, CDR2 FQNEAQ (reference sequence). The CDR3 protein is CASRTEGLGQFF.

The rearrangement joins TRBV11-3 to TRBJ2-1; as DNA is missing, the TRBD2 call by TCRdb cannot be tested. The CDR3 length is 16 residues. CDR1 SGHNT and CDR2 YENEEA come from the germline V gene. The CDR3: CASSRRTSGRDNEQFF. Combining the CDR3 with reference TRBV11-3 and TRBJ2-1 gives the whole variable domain EAGVVQSPRYKIIEKKQPVAFWCNPISGHNTLYWYLQNLGQGPELLIRYENEEAVDDSQLPKDRFSAERLKGVDSTLKIQPAELGDSAVYLCASSRRTSGRDNEQFFGPGTRLTVL.

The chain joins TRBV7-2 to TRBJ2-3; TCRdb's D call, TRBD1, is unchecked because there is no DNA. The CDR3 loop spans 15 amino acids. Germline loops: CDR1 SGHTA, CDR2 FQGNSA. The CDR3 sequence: CASSSAGTVTYTQYF.

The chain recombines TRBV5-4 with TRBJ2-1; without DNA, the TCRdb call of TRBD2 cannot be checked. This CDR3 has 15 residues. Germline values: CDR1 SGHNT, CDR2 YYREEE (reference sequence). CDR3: CASSSSSGSYNEQFF.